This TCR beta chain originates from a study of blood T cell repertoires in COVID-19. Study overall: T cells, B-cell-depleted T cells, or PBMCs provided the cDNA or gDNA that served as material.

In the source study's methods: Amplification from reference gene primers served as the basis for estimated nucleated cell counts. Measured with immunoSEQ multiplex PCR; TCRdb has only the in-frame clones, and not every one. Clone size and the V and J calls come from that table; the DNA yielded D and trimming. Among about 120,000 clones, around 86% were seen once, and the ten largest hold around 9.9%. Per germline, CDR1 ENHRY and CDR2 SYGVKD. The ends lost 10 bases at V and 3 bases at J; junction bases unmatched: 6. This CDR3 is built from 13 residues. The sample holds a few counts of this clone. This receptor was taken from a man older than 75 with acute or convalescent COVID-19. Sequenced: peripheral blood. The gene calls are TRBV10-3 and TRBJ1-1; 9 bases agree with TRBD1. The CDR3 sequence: CATKTGGDTEAFF. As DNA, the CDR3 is TGTGCCACGAAGACAGGGGGTGACACTGAAGCTTTCTTT.